Presented here are 20 T cell receptor beta chains from one specimen sequenced in a study of cytomegalovirus exposure and HLA in healthy donors. Use of 60 Vbeta and 13 Jbeta primers characterized the PCR. Generated by immunoSEQ multiplex PCR, the TCRdb table keeps only in-frame clones and is missing some. The sample has about 120,000 clones; approximately 80% are singletons. Source material: PBMCs. These receptors came from a woman under 30 in good health and CMV-seropositive.

This chain links TRBV10-1 with TRBJ2-1; TRBD2 might be the D (5 bases). The CDR3 consists of 16 residues. The V end was cut by 4 bases, the J end by 4 bases, with 17 bases between. The germline gives CDR1 WNHNN, CDR2 SYGVQD (reference sequence). In DNA form, the CDR3 reads TGCGCCAGCAGTGCGGGTGACTCGGGATCTTACAATGAGCAGTTCTTC. It encodes CASSAGDSGSYNEQFF.

The chain is built from TRBV28 and TRBJ1-4; tentative D call: TRBD1 (5 bases). Germline-derived CDR1 and CDR2 are MDHEN and SYDVKM. Trimming removed 8 bases from V and 10 bases from J, with 20 bases in between. CDR3 length: 14 amino acids. CDR3 residues: CASGPISGGGKLFF. As DNA, the CDR3 is TGTGCCAGCGGCCCGATTAGCGGGGGGGGAAAACTGTTTTTT. Full variable domain (remainder filled in from reference TRBV28 and TRBJ1-4): DVKVTQSSRYLVKRTGEKVFLECVQDMDHENMFWYRQDPGLGLRLIYFSYDVKMKEKGDIPEGYSVSREKKERFSLILESASTNQTSMYLCASGPISGGGKLFFGSGTQLSVL.

V is TRBV6-1 and J is TRBJ2-7; TRBD2 matches 11 bases. There are 16 residues in the CDR3. Looked up from germline, CDR1 is MNHNS and CDR2 is SASEGT. V lost 4 bases and J lost 4; bases outside the gene matches: 9. CDR3: CASSALWASGRYEQYF. DNA for the CDR3: TGTGCCAGCAGTGCGTTGTGGGCTAGCGGGAGGTACGAGCAGTACTTC.

This chain connects TRBV5-6 to TRBJ1-4; D not resolved. The CDR3 runs to 15 residues. Trimming stripped 2 bases from V and 7 bases from J, with 15 bases between. CDR1 is SGHDT and CDR2 is YYEEEE in the germline V gene. In nucleotides, the CDR3 is TGTGCCAGCAGCTTAGAGACCGGGAGTCCTGAAAAACTGTTTTTT. Protein product: CASSLETGSPEKLFF.

The V call is TRBV9, the J call TRBJ2-5; possibly TRBD2 for D (6 bases). The CDR3 length is 15 residues. The germline gives CDR1 SGDLS, CDR2 YYNGEE. The ends were cut back, 0 bases at V and 5 bases at J, with 14 bases in the middle. The CDR3, as DNA: TGTGCCAGCAGCGTAGCTAAGGGCGGAGGGGAGACCCAGTACTTC. This codes for CASSVAKGGGETQYF.

This chain joins TRBV6-5 and TRBJ2-5; 10 bases are shared with TRBD2. V gave up 5 bases and J gave up 4 bases; unmatched junction bases: 7. CDR3 length: 15 amino acids. Germline-derived CDR1 and CDR2 are MNHEY and SVGAGI. CDR3 amino acids: CASSRAGGPLETQYF. The CDR3 DNA reads as TGTGCCAGCAGTCGAGCGGGAGGGCCATTAGAGACCCAGTACTTC.

This clone appeared a single time. The V call is TRBV5-4, the J call TRBJ2-5, with 12 nucleotides matching TRBD2. Germline CDR1 SGHNT, CDR2 YYREEE (reference sequence). Unmatched junction bases numbered 4, after V lost 3 bases and J lost 4 bases. The CDR3 loop spans 15 amino acids. The CDR3, as DNA: TGTGCCAGCAGCTCGACGACTAGCGGGAGAGAGACCCAGTACTTC. It is translated as CASSSTTSGRETQYF. Looking up the rest from reference TRBV5-4 and TRBJ2-5 gives the full variable domain: ETGVTQSPTHLIKTRGQQVTLRCSSQSGHNTVSWYQQALGQGPQFIFQYYREEENGRGNFPPRFSGLQFPNYSSELNVNALELDDSALYLCASSSTTSGRETQYFGPGTRLLVL.

V usage is TRBV6-6 and J usage is TRBJ2-7; 7 nucleotides agree with TRBD2. V trimming: 1 base; J trimming: 0 bases; junction bases outside the gene matches: 3. Germline V CDR1 and CDR2: MNHNY, SVGAGI (reference sequence). The CDR3 extends over 15 amino acids. The CDR3 DNA follows: TGTGCCAGCAGTTACTTTGCGGGAGTCTCCTACGAGCAGTACTTC. Translating it yields CASSYFAGVSYEQYF.

The chain carries TRBV2 and TRBJ2-7; 12 bases are shared with TRBD1. The CDR3 is made up of 16 amino acids. V lost 6 bases, J lost 6 bases, and 12 bases stayed unmatched. Germline assignment: CDR1 SNHLY and CDR2 FYNNEI. The CDR3 protein is CASRWISGTGGREQYF. The CDR3 DNA reads TGTGCCAGCAGGTGGATTTCCGGGACAGGGGGCCGCGAGCAGTACTTC.

This rearrangement joins TRBV19 to TRBJ2-2; 9 bases are shared with TRBD2. Germline-derived CDR1 and CDR2 are LNHDA and SQIVND (reference sequence). With V trimmed by 2 bases and J by 7 bases, 11 bases remained unmatched. The CDR3 totals 17 residues. The CDR3 region has the DNA TGTGCCAGTAGTATACGGGATAGCGGGAGCCGTCACGGGGAGCTGTTTTTT. Translating it yields CASSIRDSGSRHGELFF. Variable domain in full (rest from reference TRBV19 and TRBJ2-2): DGGITQSPKYLFRKEGQNVTLSCEQNLNHDAMYWYRQDPGQGLRLIYYSQIVNDFQKGDIAEGYSVSREKKESFPLTVTSAQKNPTAFYLCASSIRDSGSRHGELFFGEGSRLTVL.

J is TRBJ1-3 and V is TRBV5-1, with no clear D. Trimming removed 4 bases from V and 0 bases from J, with 14 bases in between. Germline V CDR1 and CDR2: SGHRS, YFSETQ. This CDR3 has 16 amino acids. DNA for the CDR3: TGCGCCAGCAGCGCCTCGGGGAGCAGCTCTGGAAACACCATATATTTT. As protein: CASSASGSSSGNTIYF.

In this sample, this clone turned up a few times. The CDR3 coding sequence is TGTGCCAGCAGTCATGTTCAGGGGTGGAACACTGAAGCTTTCTTT. Its translation is CASSHVQGWNTEAFF. This chain uses TRBV6-9 with TRBJ1-1; possibly TRBD1 for D (6 bases). The V and J ends lost 5 bases and 1 base respectively, with 14 bases between them. The CDR3 sequence is 15 residues long. Per germline, CDR1 MNHGY and CDR2 SVAAGI.

This clone was recorded only once. The J gene is TRBJ1-3, the V gene TRBV11-2; D may be TRBD1 (5 bases). Germline values: CDR1 SGHAT, CDR2 FQNNGV. The V end lost 8 bases, the J end lost 2 bases, and 13 bases lay between the germline ends. The CDR3 totals 14 residues. The CDR3 loop reads CASVWGVTGNTIYF. Here the CDR3 DNA reads TGTGCCAGCGTCTGGGGGGTTACTGGAAACACCATATATTTT.

The rearrangement uses TRBV6-5 and TRBJ1-2; D perhaps matches TRBD1 (5 bases). From germline, CDR1 is MNHEY and CDR2 SVGAGI. The CDR3 is made up of 14 amino acids. V was trimmed by 6 bases and J by 1 base, leaving 12 bases between them. CDR3 region: CASRAGEFNYGYTF. CDR3 DNA sequence: TGTGCCAGCAGGGCGGGGGAATTTAACTATGGCTACACCTTC.

The chain recombines TRBV11-3 with TRBJ2-7; maybe TRBD2 (6 bases). Germline loops: CDR1 SGHNT, CDR2 YENEEA. There are 14 residues in the CDR3. Deletions cut 5 bases from V and 5 bases from J, with 16 bases between. The DNA for the CDR3 is TGTGCCAGCAGCCCAGCGGGCTCCTCTCACGAGCAGTACTTC. As protein: CASSPAGSSHEQYF.

This chain connects TRBV4-1 to TRBJ2-7; 7 bases line up with TRBD1. The V gene end was trimmed by 4 bases and the J gene end by 4 bases; junction bases not matched to a gene: 10. The CDR3 loop spans 15 amino acids. Germline-derived CDR1 and CDR2 are MGHRA and YSYEKL. The CDR3 bases are TGCGCCAGCAGCCCCGCCGGGGACAGCCCTTACGAGCAGTACTTC. The encoded protein is CASSPAGDSPYEQYF.

The V and J genes are TRBV7-2 and TRBJ2-1; the match to TRBD2 covers 7 bases. CDR1 and CDR2 (germline): SGHTA, FQGNSA. Trimming removed 7 bases from V and 4 bases from J; junction bases left unmatched: 13. The CDR3 contains 16 residues. The CDR3 sequence is CASTARSGGQYNEQFF. The CDR3 DNA is TGTGCCAGCACCGCTCGTTCGGGAGGTCAATACAATGAGCAGTTCTTC.

The chain recombines TRBV5-1 with TRBJ2-7, with 9 bases identical to TRBD1. Germline CDR1 is SGHRS and CDR2 is YFSETQ. CDR3 length: 15 amino acids. Unmatched junction bases numbered 10, after V lost 4 bases and J lost 5 bases. The CDR3 is CASSKAGTGSHEQYF. CDR3 DNA sequence: TGCGCCAGCAGCAAAGCCGGGACAGGGTCCCACGAGCAGTACTTC.

The count of this clone is one. J is TRBJ2-7 and V is TRBV5-1; 7 nucleotides align to TRBD1. The CDR3 contains 13 residues. The trim removed 2 bases at V and 3 bases at J, leaving 2 bases unmatched. Germline values: CDR1 SGHRS, CDR2 YFSETQ. For the CDR3, the DNA is TGCGCCAGCAGCTTAGGACAGGACTACGAGCAGTACTTC. Its protein product is CASSLGQDYEQYF.

This CDR3 is CASSRGVDPEQYF. DNA of the CDR3: TGTGCCAGCAGCCGGGGAGTGGACCCCGAGCAGTACTTC. The chain joins TRBV14 to TRBJ2-7; D might be TRBD2 (5 bases). This CDR3 comprises 13 residues. The ends were cut back, 4 bases at V and 6 bases at J, with 13 bases in the middle. Per germline, CDR1 SGHDN and CDR2 FVKESK.